A single TCR beta chain is shown here with its context. The antigen is undetermined. Germline V gene data show CDR1 as SGHTS and CDR2 as YDEGEE. Trimming stripped 2 bases from V and 4 bases from J, with 15 bases between. The CDR3 extends over 15 amino acids. This sample was taken from a study of CD8 T cells in ankylosing spondylitis. The study's findings and limits: CD8+ disease-linked clones were present at relatively low frequencies in blood. In ankylosing spondylitis blood, a motif of roughly eight highly homologous TCR beta variants appeared characteristic. In the blood and synovial fluid of reactive arthritis, some motif variants had been previously reported.

TCRdb re-derived calls from the 5' RACE reads in MiXCR, one entry per CDR3 protein. The sample contains around 320,000 distinct CDR3 sequences, less than 25% of which appear only once. The source material was blood, either unsorted or a sorted T cell fraction (not recorded which). The origin of this receptor is a female donor with ankylosing spondylitis or in good health (not recorded which). V is TRBV5-8 and J is TRBJ1-2; D might be TRBD1 (5 bases). CDR3 protein: CASSFEVEGLYGYTF. In DNA form, the CDR3 reads TGTGCCAGCAGCTTCGAAGTAGAGGGACTCTATGGCTACACCTTC.